Below, 21 T cell receptor beta chains from the same sample are listed, as sequenced in a study of cytomegalovirus exposure and HLA in healthy donors. In the PCR, 60 Vbeta and 13 Jbeta primers were used. Clones were read by immunoSEQ multiplex PCR, and TCRdb kept only the in-frame ones, dropping some. The sample has about 200,000 clones, around 80% seen once. Material for sequencing was PBMCs. These receptors were taken from a man between 40 and 49 years old in good health and CMV-seronegative.

This chain links TRBV10-3 with TRBJ2-5, with 12 nucleotides matching TRBD1. This CDR3 is built from 14 residues. CDR1 and CDR2 (germline): ENHRY, SYGVKD. V lost 8 bases and J lost 5; bases outside the gene matches: 6. DNA for the CDR3: TGTGCCATCCAAGGGACAGGGGGCGTCGAGACCCAGTACTTC. Protein product: CAIQGTGGVETQYF.

The chain is built from TRBV7-9 and TRBJ2-7; no reliable D call. The CDR3 loop spans 11 amino acids. The V gene lost 5 bases and the J gene lost 5 bases, with 7 bases spanning the gap. Germline V lookup: CDR1 SEHNR, CDR2 FQNEAQ (reference sequence). CDR3 sequence reads: CASSPRDEQYF. The CDR3 region has the DNA TGTGCCAGCAGCCCGCGAGACGAGCAGTACTTC.

V and J are TRBV7-9 and TRBJ1-2, with TRBD1 matching 7 bases. Germline V gene sequence: CDR1 SEHNR, CDR2 FQNEAQ (reference sequence). V was pared by 1 base and J by 1 base, with 6 bases of the junction left unmatched. This CDR3 is 16 amino acids long. DNA of the CDR3: TGTGCCAGCAGCTTAGACCAACAGGGGAATAACTATGGCTACACCTTC. It specifies CASSLDQQGNNYGYTF.

This chain links TRBV28 with TRBJ2-1; 13 bases are shared with TRBD2. V shed 7 bases, J shed 7 bases, and the junction held 7 bases outside the gene matches. The CDR3 length is 15 residues. Germline V gene lookup returns CDR1 MDHEN and CDR2 SYDVKM. The CDR3 here is CASTLGLAGKNEQFF. DNA for the CDR3: TGTGCCAGCACCTTGGGACTAGCGGGAAAAAATGAGCAGTTCTTC.

The sample holds one count of this clone. This chain links TRBV18 with TRBJ2-7; 10 positions agree with TRBD1. This CDR3 spans 14 amino acids. Germline lookup yields CDR1 KGHSH and CDR2 LQKENI. J was trimmed by 9 bases and V by 3 bases; bases with no gene match: 8. CDR3 DNA sequence: TGTGCCAGCTCACCCGGGACAGGGGACCGGAGGCAGTACTTC. This encodes CASSPGTGDRRQYF.

J is TRBJ2-5 and V is TRBV6-5; 7 nucleotides align to TRBD1. Near its end, the DNA agrees better with TRBJ2-7, so the J call may be wrong. Germline assignment: CDR1 MNHEY and CDR2 SVGAGI. There are 15 residues in the CDR3. Written as DNA, the CDR3 is TGTGCCAGCAGTTCCTGGACAGGCGGAGTGGACGAGCAGTACTTC. Protein: CASSSWTGGVDEQYF.

This clone was seen just once. The J gene is TRBJ2-5, the V gene TRBV7-9; 8 positions agree with TRBD2. The CDR3 totals 14 residues. The J segment lost 1 base and the V segment lost 5 bases, leaving 3 bases of the junction unmatched. CDR1 and CDR2 (germline): SEHNR, FQNEAQ (reference sequence). The CDR3 nucleotides read TGTGCCAGCAGCCTTAGCGGGGCCCAAGAGACCCAGTACTTC. The encoded protein is CASSLSGAQETQYF.

There are a few counts of this clone. The chain has TRBV19 and TRBJ1-1, with 7 positions matching TRBD1. CDR1 is LNHDA, CDR2 SQIVND, per germline (reference sequence). Trimming at V came to 8 bases and at J to 3 bases, leaving 9 bases not matched to a gene. The CDR3 consists of 14 residues. The CDR3 DNA reads TGTGCCAGTGGAGGGGGCAGGGGCCACACTGAAGCTTTCTTT. Its translation: CASGGGRGHTEAFF.

This rearrangement joins TRBV5-6 to TRBJ2-3; weak D call: TRBD2 (6 bases). The V end lost 4 bases, the J end lost 6 bases, and 9 bases lay between the germline ends. CDR3 length equals 12 residues. CDR1 is SGHDT, CDR2 YYEEEE, per germline. Written as DNA, the CDR3 is TGTGCCAGCAGCCCAGGGACTGATACGCAGTATTTT. Translating it yields CASSPGTDTQYF.

This clone was counted a few times. This chain uses TRBV4-1 with TRBJ2-7, with 7 bases that match TRBD1. Germline CDR1 is MGHRA and CDR2 is YSYEKL. There are 14 residues in the CDR3. V dropped 0 bases and J dropped 9; count of bases not matched to a gene: 8. The CDR3 nucleotides read TGCGCCAGCAGCCAAGAACGGGACAGATCAAGGCAGTACTTC. This sequence encodes CASSQERDRSRQYF.

This chain joins TRBV29-1 and TRBJ2-5; TRBD1 is a possible D gene (5 bases). Judging by the DNA end, TRBJ2-7 fits better; the J call may be wrong. The CDR3 is 15 residues long. Germline CDR1 reads SQVTM; CDR2 reads ANQGSEA. The CDR3 reads CSVLDNTGATYEQYF. For the CDR3, the DNA is TGCAGCGTACTGGACAATACTGGAGCCACCTACGAGCAGTACTTC.

V and J are TRBV11-2 and TRBJ2-2; D gene uncertain. V lost 3 bases and J 6 bases, leaving 14 bases between the germline ends. Germline CDR1 and CDR2: SGHAT and FQNNGV. The CDR3 extends over 15 amino acids. The CDR3 region has the DNA TGTGCCAGCAGCTTCGGTCCTGCACTGGCCGGGGAGCTGTTTTTT. Amino acids: CASSFGPALAGELFF.

A remark on this clone: Other DNA sequences of this sample code for an identical CDR3. The V gene is TRBV27, the J gene TRBJ2-3; 9 nucleotides align to TRBD1. Germline loops: CDR1 MNHEY, CDR2 SMNVEV (reference sequence). This CDR3 has 16 residues. J was trimmed by 3 bases and V by 4 bases; bases with no gene match: 8. The CDR3 is CASSSLTGGGTDTQYF. The CDR3 coding sequence is TGTGCCAGCAGTTCCCTCACAGGGGGCGGGACAGATACGCAGTATTTT.

This sequence joins TRBV19 and TRBJ2-7; TRBD1 agrees at 7 bases. The CDR3 loop spans 14 amino acids. CDR1 and CDR2 (germline): LNHDA, SQIVND (reference sequence). J was trimmed by 4 bases and V by 4 bases; bases with no gene match: 7. The CDR3 DNA follows: TGTGCCAGTAGTAAGGCACAGGGGAAATACGAGCAGTACTTC. Residues: CASSKAQGKYEQYF.

The gene calls are TRBV6-5 and TRBJ2-1; D gene unclear. This CDR3 has 14 residues. With 2 bases removed from V and 2 bases from J, the gap between germline ends came to 7 bases. Germline V gives CDR1 MNHEY, CDR2 SVGAGI. CDR3 loop: CASSYGVAYNEQFF. The CDR3 DNA is TGTGCCAGCAGTTACGGAGTAGCCTACAATGAGCAGTTCTTC.

This rearrangement joins TRBV9 to TRBJ2-2, with TRBD2 matching over 10 bases. Looked up from germline, CDR1 is SGDLS and CDR2 is YYNGEE. V shed 4 bases and J 10 bases; nucleotides not matched to a gene: 13. The length of the CDR3 is 16 residues. This CDR3 reads CASSPGSGGAWLELFF. CDR3 coding DNA: TGTGCCAGCAGCCCCGGGAGCGGGGGGGCGTGGTTGGAGCTGTTTTTT.

The rearrangement links TRBV18 to TRBJ2-1; D not resolved. There are 15 residues in the CDR3. V lost 0 bases to trimming and J lost 4 bases, with 10 bases between them. The germline CDR1 and CDR2 sequences are KGHSH and LQKENI. The CDR3 region has the DNA TGTGCCAGCTCACCACCCCGGCAGGAATACAATGAGCAGTTCTTC. Its translation: CASSPPRQEYNEQFF. The entire variable domain, with the rest obtained from reference TRBV18 and TRBJ2-1, is as follows: NAGVMQNPRHLVRRRGQEARLRCSPMKGHSHVYWYRQLPEEGLKFMVYLQKENIIDESGMPKERFSAEFPKEGPSILRIQQVVRGDSAAYFCASSPPRQEYNEQFFGPGTRLTVL.

This clone was found a few times. The CDR3 protein is CASSRDTNQPQHF. Written as DNA, the CDR3 is TGTGCCAGCAGCAGGGACACCAATCAGCCCCAGCATTTT. The chain couples TRBV2 to TRBJ1-5; perhaps TRBD1 as D (6 bases). Between the trimmed V and J ends, which lost 6 bases and 3 bases, there was a span of 9 bases. From germline, CDR1 is SNHLY and CDR2 FYNNEI. This CDR3 spans 13 amino acids.

The chain combines TRBV7-6 with TRBJ1-5, with 8 bases lining up with TRBD1. This CDR3 is 15 amino acids long. In germline, CDR1 is SGHVS, CDR2 FNYEAQ. After removal of 2 bases from V and 7 bases from J, the junction contained 7 bases not matched to a gene. The CDR3 region has the DNA TGTGCCAGCAGCTTACGACAGGGGTCGGACCAGCCCCAGCATTTT. As protein: CASSLRQGSDQPQHF.

A word on this clone: Additional DNA sequences in this sample encode the identical CDR3. The rearrangement links TRBV18 to TRBJ1-1, with 9 bases lining up with TRBD1. The V gene end was trimmed by 3 bases and the J gene end by 4 bases; junction bases not matched to a gene: 0. This CDR3 spans 13 amino acids. Germline CDR1 is KGHSH and CDR2 is LQKENI. CDR3 DNA sequence: TGTGCCAGCTCACCGGACAGGGGCACTGAAGCTTTCTTT. Translating it yields CASSPDRGTEAFF. The variable domain in full, with the rest retrieved from reference TRBV18 and TRBJ1-1, is NAGVMQNPRHLVRRRGQEARLRCSPMKGHSHVYWYRQLPEEGLKFMVYLQKENIIDESGMPKERFSAEFPKEGPSILRIQQVVRGDSAAYFCASSPDRGTEAFFGQGTRLTVV.

Only a few counts were recorded for this clone. V usage is TRBV5-5 and J usage is TRBJ2-7; maybe TRBD1 (5 bases). Between the trimmed V and J ends, which lost 0 bases and 5 bases, there was a span of 12 bases. The CDR3 is 14 amino acids. Germline values: CDR1 SGHKS, CDR2 YYEKEE (reference sequence). CDR3 sequence: CASSLAQGRNEQYF. CDR3 in DNA: TGTGCCAGCAGCTTGGCCCAGGGTCGGAACGAGCAGTACTTC.